The next 30 T cell receptor beta chains were all read from a single sample in a study of CD8+CD57+ T cells in acquired aplastic anemia. The authors sequenced patients whose flow cytometry had shown CD8+CD57+ cell expansion. Both TCR beta VDJ combination and CDR3 sequence profiling were carried out. Genomic DNA was the template for this profiling. Each CDR3 protein gets one entry after TCRdb re-called the reads with MiXCR. The sample lists a few hundred thousand distinct CDR3 sequences, roughly 34% occurring once. Input material: sorted CD4+, CD8+, or CD8+CD57+ T cells (not recorded which) from PBMCs. The receptors derive from a human donor with aplastic anemia.

The chain links TRBV6-2 or TRBV6-3 to TRBJ2-7, with TRBD2 matching 11 bases. Germline loops: CDR1 MNHEY, CDR2 SVGEGT. CDR3 size: 15 residues. Losses at the gene ends were 6 bases for V and 0 bases for J; bases not matched to a gene: 4. The CDR3 loop is CASRSSGGSSYEQYF. In DNA, the CDR3 is TGTGCCAGCAGGTCTAGCGGGGGGTCCTCCTACGAGCAGTACTTC.

This sequence joins TRBV2 and TRBJ1-2; perhaps TRBD1 as D (5 bases). Trimming left V 5 bases short and J 1 base short, with 14 bases between. Germline CDR1 reads SNHLY; CDR2 reads FYNNEI. This CDR3 spans 15 amino acids. The CDR3 DNA sequence: TGTGCCAGCAGTTTAGGGGCAGCTATTAACTATGGCTACACCTTC. Its protein is CASSLGAAINYGYTF.

The rearrangement links TRBV6-5 to TRBJ2-7, with 11 bases identical to TRBD2. The ends lost 2 bases at V and 4 bases at J; junction bases unmatched: 1. The CDR3 length is 14 residues. Germline V gene sequence: CDR1 MNHEY, CDR2 SVGAGI. CDR3 residues: CASSYLAGGYEQYF. CDR3 nucleotides: TGTGCCAGCAGTTACCTAGCGGGGGGTTACGAGCAGTACTTC.

To note about this clonotype: A much larger clone differs by one base, so this may be a read error. The chain links TRBV2 to TRBJ2-1; D remains ambiguous. The CDR3 has 14 residues. Germline V gene data show CDR1 as SNHLY and CDR2 as FYNNEI. Trimming stripped 9 bases from V and 7 bases from J, with 19 bases between. CDR3 loop: CASKTEGSANEQFF. The CDR3 region has the DNA TGTGCCAGTAAGACTGAAGGGTCGGCGAATGAGCAGTTCTTC.

This clonotype was seen only a few times. The chain couples TRBV3-1 to TRBJ1-2; a possible D gene is TRBD1 (6 bases). Per germline, CDR1 LGHDT and CDR2 YNNKEL (reference sequence). Between the trimmed V and J ends, which lost 1 base and 6 bases, there was a span of 15 bases. The CDR3 spans 15 residues. CDR3 DNA: TGTGCCAGCAGCCAAGCCGGGGGCGCAGCAAATGGCTACACCTTC. Protein product: CASSQAGGAANGYTF. Full variable domain (remainder filled in from reference TRBV3-1 and TRBJ1-2): DTAVSQTPKYLVTQMGNDKSIKCEQNLGHDTMYWYKQDSKKFLKIMFSYNNKELIINETVPNRFSPKSPDKAHLNLHINSLELGDSAVYFCASSQAGGAANGYTFGSGTRLTVV.

V usage is TRBV7-9 and J usage is TRBJ2-5; D gene ambiguous. Germline V lookup: CDR1 SEHNR, CDR2 FQNEAQ (reference sequence). V gave up 1 base and J gave up 2 bases, with 11 bases separating them. CDR3 length equals 15 residues. CDR3 amino acids: CASSLDPVSQETQYF. Here the CDR3 DNA reads TGTGCCAGCAGCTTAGATCCCGTAAGTCAAGAGACCCAGTACTTC.

This clonotype was recorded many times. This sequence joins TRBV20-1 and TRBJ2-1, with 8 bases aligning to TRBD1. Germline values: CDR1 DFQATT, CDR2 SNEGSKA (reference sequence). The V gene end was trimmed by 5 bases and the J gene end by 2 bases; junction bases not matched to a gene: 2. The CDR3 contains 13 residues. The CDR3 sequence is CSAWTGPYNEQFF. The CDR3 DNA is TGCAGTGCTTGGACAGGGCCCTACAATGAGCAGTTCTTC.

This clonotype was picked up a small number of times. The chain combines TRBV3-1 with TRBJ2-7; TRBD2 agrees at 7 bases. Germline assignment: CDR1 LGHDT and CDR2 YNNKEL (reference sequence). V was pared by 1 base and J by 6 bases, with 6 bases of the junction left unmatched. This CDR3 region has 14 residues. The CDR3 nucleotides read TGTGCCAGCAGCCAAGTCCCGGGGGGTATCGAGCAGTACTTC. Its protein product is CASSQVPGGIEQYF.

The table lists this clonotype with many counts. The CDR3 protein is CASSLAATRAYTF. CDR3 DNA sequence: TGTGCCAGCAGTTTAGCTGCGACAAGGGCCTACACCTTC. This sequence joins TRBV12-3 or TRBV12-4 and TRBJ1-2, with D unclear. V was clipped by 0 bases and J by 10 bases, with 12 bases between them. The CDR3 totals 13 residues.

This clonotype was found many times. CDR3: CASSGQGWNQPQHF. CDR3 bases: TGTGCCAGTAGTGGACAGGGCTGGAATCAGCCCCAGCATTTT. The chain employs TRBV19 and TRBJ1-5; 8 bases map to TRBD1. The length of the CDR3 is 14 residues. V was clipped by 5 bases and J by 4 bases; unmatched bases: 4. Germline lookup yields CDR1 LNHDA and CDR2 SQIVND (reference sequence).

This clonotype was recorded a few times. A clone one base away is much larger, so this may be a read error. For the CDR3, the DNA is TGTGCCAGCAGCCCGACAGGAGGAGACACCATATATTTT. This encodes CASSPTGGDTIYF. V is TRBV2 and J is TRBJ1-3; D perhaps matches TRBD1 (6 bases). The V end lost 6 bases, the J end lost 8 bases, and 14 bases lay between the germline ends. Per the germline V gene, CDR1 is SNHLY and CDR2 is FYNNEI. CDR3 length: 13 amino acids.

The genes are TRBV25-1 and TRBJ2-7; 7 bases are a match to TRBD2. This CDR3 is 14 amino acids long. Looked up from germline, CDR1 is MGHDK and CDR2 is SYGVNS. V trimming: 1 base; J trimming: 3 bases; junction bases outside the gene matches: 3. The DNA of the CDR3 is TGTGCCAGCAGTGAATTGGGGGGGGTCTACGAGCAGTACTTC. This codes for CASSELGGVYEQYF.

The chain joins TRBV2 to TRBJ1-5; the match to TRBD1 covers 9 bases. After removal of 7 bases from V and 3 bases from J, the junction contained 4 bases not matched to a gene. From germline, CDR1 is SNHLY and CDR2 FYNNEI. CDR3 size: 14 residues. As DNA, the CDR3 is TGTGCCAGCATTCGGACAGGGGACAATCAGCCCCAGCATTTT. Translation: CASIRTGDNQPQHF.

This clonotype was detected a few times. J is TRBJ2-5 and V is TRBV11-2, with 10 nucleotides matching TRBD1. Looked up from germline, CDR1 is SGHAT and CDR2 is FQNNGV. The CDR3 contains 17 residues. After removal of 5 bases from V and 4 bases from J, the junction contained 13 bases not matched to a gene. CDR3 sequence (DNA): TGTGCCAGCAGCCAAAGAGGACAGGGGGGGTACGTAGAGACCCAGTACTTC. The encoded protein is CASSQRGQGGYVETQYF. The variable domain in full, completed from reference TRBV11-2 and TRBJ2-5, reads EAGVAQSPRYKIIEKRQSVAFWCNPISGHATLYWYQQILGQGPKLLIQFQNNGVVDDSQLPKDRFSAERLKGVDSTLKIQPAKLEDSAVYLCASSQRGQGGYVETQYFGPGTRLLVL.

This clonotype turned up a few times. CDR3 bases: TGTGCCACCAGTGACCAGACAGGTTCGAGGTCTGGGGCCAACGTCCTGACTTTC. Amino acid sequence: CATSDQTGSRSGANVLTF. This chain connects TRBV24-1 to TRBJ2-6; a weak D match, TRBD1 (6 bases). Trimming removed 4 bases from V and 1 base from J, with 16 bases in between. This CDR3 is 18 amino acids long. CDR1 and CDR2 (germline): KGHDR, SFDVKD.

To note about this clonotype: A much larger clone sits a single nucleotide away, making a read error possible. The chain uses TRBV4-1 and TRBJ2-7, with D uncertain. The CDR3 extends over 15 amino acids. Germline CDR1 is MGHRA and CDR2 is YSYEKL. CDR3 residues: CASGQDRGGAYEQYF. Here the CDR3 DNA reads TGCGCCAGCGGCCAAGATCGCGGTGGGGCCTACGAGCAGTACTTC.

The chain is built from TRBV10-3 and TRBJ2-2; no definite D call. CDR1 and CDR2 (germline): ENHRY, SYGVKD. The length of the CDR3 is 13 residues. Trimming removed 0 bases from V and 8 bases from J, with 7 bases in between. The CDR3, as DNA: TGTGCCATCAGTGAGTCAATCTATGGGGAGCTGTTTTTT. As protein: CAISESIYGELFF.

This clonotype showed up many times. The J gene is TRBJ1-2, the V gene TRBV7-9; no definite D call. This CDR3 comprises 16 residues. Trimming stripped 3 bases from V and 7 bases from J, with 21 bases between. CDR1 and CDR2 (germline): SEHNR, FQNEAQ (reference sequence). In nucleotides, the CDR3 is TGTGCCAGCAGCTTCTCTTTCCTACCCGACAATTTTGGCTACACCTTC. Its translation: CASSFSFLPDNFGYTF.

In this sample, this clonotype turned up many times. This chain uses TRBV20-1 with TRBJ1-5; TRBD1 aligns across 8 bases. Germline V lookup: CDR1 DFQATT, CDR2 SNEGSKA (reference sequence). The CDR3 extends over 13 amino acids. Trimming took 3 bases from V and 3 from J; bases not matched to a gene: 1. CDR3 sequence: CSARGQVNQPQHF. The CDR3 region has the DNA TGCAGTGCTAGGGGACAGGTCAATCAGCCCCAGCATTTT.

This rearrangement joins TRBV2 to TRBJ2-2; the D is unclear. Trimming cost V 5 bases and J 0 bases, with 7 bases left between them. CDR1 SNHLY and CDR2 FYNNEI come from the germline V gene. The CDR3 runs to 14 residues. CDR3 sequence (DNA): TGTGCCAGCAGTTCCCTTACGAACACCGGGGAGCTGTTTTTT. Its translation: CASSSLTNTGELFF.

This clonotype was detected ten times or more. The rearrangement links TRBV29-1 to TRBJ2-3, with TRBD2 matching over 7 bases. The CDR3 is made up of 14 amino acids. Germline V gives CDR1 SQVTM, CDR2 ANQGSEA. CDR3 coding DNA: TGCAGTCTAAACCAAGCGGGGCAGACAGATACGCAGTATTTT. It yields the protein CSLNQAGQTDTQYF.

Ten or more counts support this clonotype. This chain connects TRBV14 to TRBJ1-2; D is perhaps TRBD1 (6 bases). CDR3 length equals 13 residues. V dropped 4 bases and J dropped 6 bases, with 12 bases sitting between them. Germline values: CDR1 SGHDN, CDR2 FVKESK. In DNA form, the CDR3 reads TGTGCCAGCAGCCTGTTCCAGGGGAATGGCTACACCTTC. This gives the protein CASSLFQGNGYTF.

The CDR3 loop is CASRTRRGPMNTEAFF. The CDR3, as DNA: TGTGCCAGCAGAACCCGACGGGGGCCCATGAACACTGAAGCTTTCTTT. This chain joins TRBV6-1 and TRBJ1-1, with a weak D call TRBD1 (6 bases). Germline-derived CDR1 and CDR2 are MNHNS and SASEGT. The V end lost 6 bases, the J end lost 0 bases, and 17 bases lay between the germline ends. The CDR3 contains 16 residues.

Written as DNA, the CDR3 is TGTGCCAGCAGTTACTCTAGGGTTTTGTCTTCACCCCTCCACTTT. It yields the protein CASSYSRVLSSPLHF. The chain is built from TRBV6-2 or TRBV6-3 and TRBJ1-6; D is unresolved. Germline V gene data show CDR1 as MNHEY and CDR2 as SVGEGT. The CDR3 is made up of 15 amino acids. V lost 0 bases, J lost 9 bases, and 12 bases lay in between.

In this sample, this clonotype turned up many times. The V and J genes are TRBV7-2 and TRBJ2-7; D ambiguous. With 1 base removed from V and 3 bases from J, the gap between germline ends came to 10 bases. The CDR3 contains 14 residues. CDR1 is SGHTA, CDR2 FQGNSA, per germline. CDR3 amino acids: CASSLVNEYYEQYF. In DNA form, the CDR3 reads TGTGCCAGCAGCTTAGTAAACGAATACTACGAGCAGTACTTC.

The chain is built from TRBV6-1 and TRBJ1-2, with 7 positions matching TRBD1. Germline-derived CDR1 and CDR2 are MNHNS and SASEGT. V lost 7 bases to trimming and J lost 7 bases; unmatched junction nucleotides: 6. CDR3 size: 12 residues. CDR3 protein: CASTYRGSGYTF. The CDR3 nucleotides are TGTGCCAGCACCTACAGGGGAAGTGGCTACACCTTC.

This clonotype appeared a few times. In nucleotides, the CDR3 is TGTGCCAGCAGCCCCAGGGTTAGCAATCAGCCCCAGCATTTT. Its translation is CASSPRVSNQPQHF. This chain connects TRBV2 to TRBJ1-5; tentatively, D is TRBD1 (5 bases). Trimming pared 6 bases from V and 0 bases from J, leaving 9 bases between. Germline CDR1 is SNHLY and CDR2 is FYNNEI. CDR3 size: 14 residues. Drawing the rest from reference TRBV2 and TRBJ1-5, the complete variable domain is EPEVTQTPSHQVTQMGQEVILRCVPISNHLYFYWYRQILGQKVEFLVSFYNNEISEKSEIFDDQFSVERPDGSNFTLKIRSTKLEDSAMYFCASSPRVSNQPQHFGDGTRLSIL.

This clonotype was observed many times. The chain joins TRBV7-6 to TRBJ1-3; D call uncertain. Per the germline V gene, CDR1 is SGHVS and CDR2 is FNYEAQ. The CDR3 runs to 15 residues. V was cut by 4 bases and J by 0 bases, with 10 bases left in between. The CDR3 here is CASSSTGISGNTIYF. CDR3 DNA: TGTGCCAGCAGCTCGACGGGGATCTCTGGAAACACCATATATTTT.

This clonotype was counted at least ten times. The gene calls are TRBV24-1 and TRBJ2-1; no clear D gene. Looked up from germline, CDR1 is KGHDR and CDR2 is SFDVKD. CDR3 size: 15 residues. V was pared by 4 bases and J by 2 bases, with 11 bases between. CDR3 region: CATSDARSPYNEQFF. Written as DNA, the CDR3 is TGTGCCACCAGTGACGCACGGTCACCCTACAATGAGCAGTTCTTC.

This clonotype was picked up many times. V gene TRBV19 combines with J gene TRBJ1-2; D unresolved. This CDR3 region has 14 residues. Germline V gene sequence: CDR1 LNHDA, CDR2 SQIVND (reference sequence). Trimming stripped 4 bases from V and 8 bases from J, with 17 bases between. The CDR3 is CASSRGVRTGGYTF. The CDR3, as DNA: TGTGCCAGTAGTAGAGGAGTAAGGACCGGCGGCTACACCTTC.